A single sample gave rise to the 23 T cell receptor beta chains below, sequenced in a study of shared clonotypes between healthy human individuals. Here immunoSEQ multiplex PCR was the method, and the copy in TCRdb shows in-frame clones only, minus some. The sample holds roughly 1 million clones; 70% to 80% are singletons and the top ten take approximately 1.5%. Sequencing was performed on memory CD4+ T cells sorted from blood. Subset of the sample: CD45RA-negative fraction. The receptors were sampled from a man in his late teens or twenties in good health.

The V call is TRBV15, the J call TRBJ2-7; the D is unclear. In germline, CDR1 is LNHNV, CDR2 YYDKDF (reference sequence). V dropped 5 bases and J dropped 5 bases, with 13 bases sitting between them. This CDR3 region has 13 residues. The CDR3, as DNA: TGTGCCACCAGCCCCCGGCGCGGTGACGAGCAGTACTTC. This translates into CATSPRRGDEQYF.

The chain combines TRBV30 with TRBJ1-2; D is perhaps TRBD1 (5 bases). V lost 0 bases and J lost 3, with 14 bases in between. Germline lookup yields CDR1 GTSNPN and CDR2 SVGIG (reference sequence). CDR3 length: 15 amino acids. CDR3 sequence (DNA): TGTGCCTGGAGTGTAGGGGCGGTGAAAGACTATGGCTACACCTTC. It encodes CAWSVGAVKDYGYTF.

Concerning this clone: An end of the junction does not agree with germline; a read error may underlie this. CDR3 sequence: CASSVHSLSTNTQYF. The CDR3 DNA follows: TGTGCCAGCAGCGTTCACTCCCTTAGCACAAATACGCAGTATTTT. The J gene is TRBJ2-3, the V gene TRBV9; D remains ambiguous. Germline V lookup: CDR1 SGDLS, CDR2 YYNGEE. The CDR3 has 15 amino acids. The whole variable domain, filled in from reference TRBV9 and TRBJ2-3, reads DSGVTQTPKHLITATGQRVTLRCSPRSGDLSVYWYQQSLDQGLQFLIQYYNGEERAKGNILERFSAQQFPDLHSELNLSSLELGDSALYFCASSVHSLSTNTQYFGPGTRLTVL.

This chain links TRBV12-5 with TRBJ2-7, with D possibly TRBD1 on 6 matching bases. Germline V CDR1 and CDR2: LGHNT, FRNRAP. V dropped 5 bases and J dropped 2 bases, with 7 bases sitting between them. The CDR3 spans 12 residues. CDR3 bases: TGTGCTAGTGGTCAGGGGACCTACGAGCAGTACTTC. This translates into CASGQGTYEQYF.

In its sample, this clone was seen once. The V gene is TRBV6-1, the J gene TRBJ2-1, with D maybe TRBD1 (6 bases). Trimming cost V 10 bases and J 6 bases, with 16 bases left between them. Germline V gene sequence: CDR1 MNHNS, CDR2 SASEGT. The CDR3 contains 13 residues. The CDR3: CATLQGLGNEQFF. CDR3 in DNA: TGTGCCACTCTACAGGGTCTTGGCAATGAGCAGTTCTTC.

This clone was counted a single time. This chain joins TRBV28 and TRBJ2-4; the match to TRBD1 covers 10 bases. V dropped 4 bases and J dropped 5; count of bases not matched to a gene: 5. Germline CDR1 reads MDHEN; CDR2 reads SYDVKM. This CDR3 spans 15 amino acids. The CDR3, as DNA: TGTGCCAGCAGTTCGTGGGGGACAGGGGAAAACATTCAGTACTTC. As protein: CASSSWGTGENIQYF.

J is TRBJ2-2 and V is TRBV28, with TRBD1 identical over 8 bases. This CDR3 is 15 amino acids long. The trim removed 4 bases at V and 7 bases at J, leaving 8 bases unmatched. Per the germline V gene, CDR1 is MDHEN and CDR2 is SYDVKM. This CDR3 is CASSSGQGWGGELFF. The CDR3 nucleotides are TGTGCCAGCAGTTCCGGACAGGGCTGGGGCGGGGAGCTGTTTTTT.

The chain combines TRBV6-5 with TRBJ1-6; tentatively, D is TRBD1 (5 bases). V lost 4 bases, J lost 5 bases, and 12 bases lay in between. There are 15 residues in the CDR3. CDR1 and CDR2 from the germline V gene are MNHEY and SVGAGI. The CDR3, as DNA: TGTGCCAGCAGTTCGCAGGGATTTAATAATTCACCCCTCCACTTT. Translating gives CASSSQGFNNSPLHF.

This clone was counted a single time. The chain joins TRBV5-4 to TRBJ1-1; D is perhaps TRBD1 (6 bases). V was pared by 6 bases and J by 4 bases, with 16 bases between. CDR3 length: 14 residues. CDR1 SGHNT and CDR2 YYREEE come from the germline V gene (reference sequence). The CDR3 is CASIKAGGGTEAFF. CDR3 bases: TGTGCCAGCATCAAAGCGGGGGGCGGCACTGAAGCTTTCTTT. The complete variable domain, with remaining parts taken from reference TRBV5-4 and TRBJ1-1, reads ETGVTQSPTHLIKTRGQQVTLRCSSQSGHNTVSWYQQALGQGPQFIFQYYREEENGRGNFPPRFSGLQFPNYSSELNVNALELDDSALYLCASIKAGGGTEAFFGQGTRLTVV.

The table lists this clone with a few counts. As DNA, the CDR3 is TGTGCCAGCAGCTTAGAAGCCGCTGCTTCACCCCTCCACTTT. This encodes CASSLEAAASPLHF. The rearrangement links TRBV11-2 to TRBJ1-6, with D hard to call. Trimming removed 0 bases from V and 9 bases from J, with 9 bases in between. Germline V gene sequence: CDR1 SGHAT, CDR2 FQNNGV. The CDR3 covers 14 residues.

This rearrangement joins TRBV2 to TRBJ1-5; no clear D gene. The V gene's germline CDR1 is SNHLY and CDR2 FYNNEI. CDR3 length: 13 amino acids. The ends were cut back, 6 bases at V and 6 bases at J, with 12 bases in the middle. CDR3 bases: TGTGCCAGCAGGCGTCAGGTGGGTCAGCCCCAGCATTTT. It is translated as CASRRQVGQPQHF.

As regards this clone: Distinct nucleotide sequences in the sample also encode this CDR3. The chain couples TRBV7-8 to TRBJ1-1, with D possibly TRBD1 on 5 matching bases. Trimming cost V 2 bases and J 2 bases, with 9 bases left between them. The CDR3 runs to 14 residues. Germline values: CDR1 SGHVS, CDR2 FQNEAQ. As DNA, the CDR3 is TGTGCCAGCAGCTTAAGGCAGGGAAACACTGAAGCTTTCTTT. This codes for CASSLRQGNTEAFF.

The CDR3 sequence is CASRAGTGNGYTF. The CDR3 DNA sequence: TGTGCCAGCAGAGCCGGGACAGGGAATGGCTACACCTTC. The chain joins TRBV2 to TRBJ1-2, with TRBD1 matching over 9 bases. The junction had 5 bases not matched to a gene; V was cut back by 6 bases and J by 6 bases. There are 13 residues in the CDR3. In germline, CDR1 is SNHLY, CDR2 FYNNEI. Together with reference TRBV2 and TRBJ1-2, the CDR3 gives the full variable domain: EPEVTQTPSHQVTQMGQEVILRCVPISNHLYFYWYRQILGQKVEFLVSFYNNEISEKSEIFDDQFSVERPDGSNFTLKIRSTKLEDSAMYFCASRAGTGNGYTFGSGTRLTVV.

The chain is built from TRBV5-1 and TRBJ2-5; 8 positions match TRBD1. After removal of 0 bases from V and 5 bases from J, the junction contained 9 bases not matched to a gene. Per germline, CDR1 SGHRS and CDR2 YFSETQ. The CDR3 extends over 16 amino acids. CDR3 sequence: CASSLGGRGRGETQYF. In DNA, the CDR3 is TGCGCCAGCAGCTTGGGAGGCAGGGGGCGCGGGGAGACCCAGTACTTC.

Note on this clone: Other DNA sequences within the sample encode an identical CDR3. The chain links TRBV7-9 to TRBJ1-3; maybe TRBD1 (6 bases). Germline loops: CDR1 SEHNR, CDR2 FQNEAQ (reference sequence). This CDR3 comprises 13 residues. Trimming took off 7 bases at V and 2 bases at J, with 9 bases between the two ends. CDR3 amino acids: CASKQGAGNTIYF. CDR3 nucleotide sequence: TGTGCCAGCAAACAGGGAGCTGGAAACACCATATATTTT.

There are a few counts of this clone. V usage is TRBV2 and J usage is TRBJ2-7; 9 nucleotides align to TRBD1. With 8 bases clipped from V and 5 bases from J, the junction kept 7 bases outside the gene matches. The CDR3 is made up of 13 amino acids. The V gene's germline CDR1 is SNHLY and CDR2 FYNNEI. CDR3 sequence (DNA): TGTGCCAGCGGGGGACAGGGTCGGCACGAGCAGTACTTC. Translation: CASGGQGRHEQYF.

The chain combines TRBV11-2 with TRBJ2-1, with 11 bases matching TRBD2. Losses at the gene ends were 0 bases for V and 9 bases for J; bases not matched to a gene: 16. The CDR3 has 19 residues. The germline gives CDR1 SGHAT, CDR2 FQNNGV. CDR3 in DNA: TGTGCCAGCAGCTTAGATCCGGGGACTAGCGGACCGGCGGAGGGTGAGCAGTTCTTC. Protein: CASSLDPGTSGPAEGEQFF.

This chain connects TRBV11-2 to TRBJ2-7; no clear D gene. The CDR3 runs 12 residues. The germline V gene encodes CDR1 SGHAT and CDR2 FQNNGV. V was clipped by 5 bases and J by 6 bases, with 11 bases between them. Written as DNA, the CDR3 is TGTGCCAGCAGCCGAGATCCCTCCGAGCAGTACTTC. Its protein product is CASSRDPSEQYF. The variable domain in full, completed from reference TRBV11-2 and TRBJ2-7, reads EAGVAQSPRYKIIEKRQSVAFWCNPISGHATLYWYQQILGQGPKLLIQFQNNGVVDDSQLPKDRFSAERLKGVDSTLKIQPAKLEDSAVYLCASSRDPSEQYFGPGTRLTVT.

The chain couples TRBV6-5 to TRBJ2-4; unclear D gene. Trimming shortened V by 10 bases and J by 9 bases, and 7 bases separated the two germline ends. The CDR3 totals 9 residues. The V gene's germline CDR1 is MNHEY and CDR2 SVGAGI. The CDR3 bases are TGTGCCAAGTGGGGCATTCAGTACTTC. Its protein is CAKWGIQYF.

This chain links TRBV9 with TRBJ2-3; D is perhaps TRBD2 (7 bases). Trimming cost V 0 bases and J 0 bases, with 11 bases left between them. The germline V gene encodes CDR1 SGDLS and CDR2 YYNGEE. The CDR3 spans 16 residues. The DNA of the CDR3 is TGTGCCAGCAGCGTAGCTCGGGGGGCTAGCACAGATACGCAGTATTTT. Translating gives CASSVARGASTDTQYF. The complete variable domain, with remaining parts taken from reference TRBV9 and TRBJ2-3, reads DSGVTQTPKHLITATGQRVTLRCSPRSGDLSVYWYQQSLDQGLQFLIQYYNGEERAKGNILERFSAQQFPDLHSELNLSSLELGDSALYFCASSVARGASTDTQYFGPGTRLTVL.

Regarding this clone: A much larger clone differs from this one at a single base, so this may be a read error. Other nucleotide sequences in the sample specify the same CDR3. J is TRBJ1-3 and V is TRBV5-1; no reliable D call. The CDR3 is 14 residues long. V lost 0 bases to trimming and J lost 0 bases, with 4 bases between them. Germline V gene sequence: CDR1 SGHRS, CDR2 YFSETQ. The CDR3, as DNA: TGCGCCAGCAGCTTGGAAAGCTCTGGAAACACCATATATTTT. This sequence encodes CASSLESSGNTIYF. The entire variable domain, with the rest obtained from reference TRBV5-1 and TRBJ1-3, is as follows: KAGVTQTPRYLIKTRGQQVTLSCSPISGHRSVSWYQQTPGQGLQFLFEYFSETQRNKGNFPGRFSGRQFSNSRSEMNVSTLELGDSALYLCASSLESSGNTIYFGEGSWLTVV.

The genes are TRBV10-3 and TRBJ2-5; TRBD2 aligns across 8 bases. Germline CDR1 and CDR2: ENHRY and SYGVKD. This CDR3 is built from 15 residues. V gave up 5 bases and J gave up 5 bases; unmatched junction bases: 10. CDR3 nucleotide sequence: TGTGCCATCAGTAAGGTCGGGGGGGGCATGGAGACCCAGTACTTC. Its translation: CAISKVGGGMETQYF.

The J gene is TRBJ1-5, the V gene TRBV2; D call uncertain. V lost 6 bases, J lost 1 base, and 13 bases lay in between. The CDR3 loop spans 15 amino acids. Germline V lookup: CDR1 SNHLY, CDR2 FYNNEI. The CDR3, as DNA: TGTGCCAGCAGCCTTCTTGCGGTCAGCAATCAGCCCCAGCATTTT. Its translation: CASSLLAVSNQPQHF.